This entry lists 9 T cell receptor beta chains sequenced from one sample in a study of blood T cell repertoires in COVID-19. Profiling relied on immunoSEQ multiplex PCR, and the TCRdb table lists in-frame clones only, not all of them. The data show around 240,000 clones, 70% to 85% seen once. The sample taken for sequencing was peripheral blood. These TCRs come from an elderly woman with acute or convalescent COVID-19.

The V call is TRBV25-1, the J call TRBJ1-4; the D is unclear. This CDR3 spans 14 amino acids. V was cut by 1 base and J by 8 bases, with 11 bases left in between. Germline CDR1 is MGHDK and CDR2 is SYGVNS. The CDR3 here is CASSESGRREKLFF. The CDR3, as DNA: TGTGCCAGCAGTGAATCTGGGCGGAGGGAAAAACTGTTTTTT.

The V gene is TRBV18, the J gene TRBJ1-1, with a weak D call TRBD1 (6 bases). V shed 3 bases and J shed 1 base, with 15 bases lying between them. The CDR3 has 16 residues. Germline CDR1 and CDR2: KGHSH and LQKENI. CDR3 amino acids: CASSPWDMTSNTEAFF. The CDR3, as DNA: TGTGCCAGCTCACCTTGGGACATGACCTCGAACACTGAAGCTTTCTTT. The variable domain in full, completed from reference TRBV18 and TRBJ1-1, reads NAGVMQNPRHLVRRRGQEARLRCSPMKGHSHVYWYRQLPEEGLKFMVYLQKENIIDESGMPKERFSAEFPKEGPSILRIQQVVRGDSAAYFCASSPWDMTSNTEAFFGQGTRLTVV.

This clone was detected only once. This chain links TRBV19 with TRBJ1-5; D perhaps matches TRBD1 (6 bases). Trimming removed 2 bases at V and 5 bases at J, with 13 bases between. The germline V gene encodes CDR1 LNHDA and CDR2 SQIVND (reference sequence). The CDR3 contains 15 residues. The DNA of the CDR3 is TGTGCCAGTAGTATAAGGGCCCACAGGGATCAGCCCCAGCATTTT. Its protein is CASSIRAHRDQPQHF.

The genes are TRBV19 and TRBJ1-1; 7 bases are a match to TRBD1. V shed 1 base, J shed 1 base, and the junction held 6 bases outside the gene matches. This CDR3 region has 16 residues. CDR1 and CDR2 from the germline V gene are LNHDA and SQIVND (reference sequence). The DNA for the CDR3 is TGTGCCAGTAGTATAGCGAACAGGGGTAGGAACACTGAAGCTTTCTTT. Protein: CASSIANRGRNTEAFF. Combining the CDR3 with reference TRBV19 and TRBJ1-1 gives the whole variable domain DGGITQSPKYLFRKEGQNVTLSCEQNLNHDAMYWYRQDPGQGLRLIYYSQIVNDFQKGDIAEGYSVSREKKESFPLTVTSAQKNPTAFYLCASSIANRGRNTEAFFGQGTRLTVV.

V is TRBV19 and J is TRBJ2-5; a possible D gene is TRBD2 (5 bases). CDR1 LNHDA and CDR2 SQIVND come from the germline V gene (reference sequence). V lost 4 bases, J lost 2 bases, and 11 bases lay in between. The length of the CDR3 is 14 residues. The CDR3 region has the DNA TGTGCCAGTAGTACCCGGAGGATTCAAGAGACCCAGTACTTC. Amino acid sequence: CASSTRRIQETQYF. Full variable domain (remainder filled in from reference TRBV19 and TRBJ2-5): DGGITQSPKYLFRKEGQNVTLSCEQNLNHDAMYWYRQDPGQGLRLIYYSQIVNDFQKGDIAEGYSVSREKKESFPLTVTSAQKNPTAFYLCASSTRRIQETQYFGPGTRLLVL.

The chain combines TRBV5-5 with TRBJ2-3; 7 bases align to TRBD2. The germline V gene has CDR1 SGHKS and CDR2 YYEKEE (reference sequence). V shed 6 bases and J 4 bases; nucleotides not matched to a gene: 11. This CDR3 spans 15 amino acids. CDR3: CASNRAGLLADTQYF. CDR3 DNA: TGTGCCAGCAACCGAGCGGGACTCCTCGCAGATACGCAGTATTTT.

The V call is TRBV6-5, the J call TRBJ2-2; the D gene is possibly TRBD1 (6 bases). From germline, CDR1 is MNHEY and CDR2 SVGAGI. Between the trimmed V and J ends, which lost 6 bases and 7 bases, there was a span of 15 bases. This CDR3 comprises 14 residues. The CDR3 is CASRSQGTGGELFF. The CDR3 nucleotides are TGTGCCAGCAGATCTCAGGGGACCGGCGGGGAGCTGTTTTTT.

The CDR3 DNA reads as TGTGCCACCAGCAAAGACAGTACCCTCCACTTT. As protein: CATSKDSTLHF. The chain employs TRBV15 and TRBJ1-6; D possibly corresponds to TRBD1 (5 bases). The germline gives CDR1 LNHNV, CDR2 YYDKDF (reference sequence). Trimming cost V 4 bases and J 14 bases, with 9 bases left between them. The CDR3 has 11 amino acids.

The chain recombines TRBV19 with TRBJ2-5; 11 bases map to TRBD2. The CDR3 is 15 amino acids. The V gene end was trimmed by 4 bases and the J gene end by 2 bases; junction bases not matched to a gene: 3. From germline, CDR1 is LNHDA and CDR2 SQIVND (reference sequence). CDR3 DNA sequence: TGTGCCAGTAGTACCCGGACTAGCGGGCAAGAGACCCAGTACTTC. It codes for CASSTRTSGQETQYF. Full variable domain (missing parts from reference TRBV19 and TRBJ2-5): DGGITQSPKYLFRKEGQNVTLSCEQNLNHDAMYWYRQDPGQGLRLIYYSQIVNDFQKGDIAEGYSVSREKKESFPLTVTSAQKNPTAFYLCASSTRTSGQETQYFGPGTRLLVL.